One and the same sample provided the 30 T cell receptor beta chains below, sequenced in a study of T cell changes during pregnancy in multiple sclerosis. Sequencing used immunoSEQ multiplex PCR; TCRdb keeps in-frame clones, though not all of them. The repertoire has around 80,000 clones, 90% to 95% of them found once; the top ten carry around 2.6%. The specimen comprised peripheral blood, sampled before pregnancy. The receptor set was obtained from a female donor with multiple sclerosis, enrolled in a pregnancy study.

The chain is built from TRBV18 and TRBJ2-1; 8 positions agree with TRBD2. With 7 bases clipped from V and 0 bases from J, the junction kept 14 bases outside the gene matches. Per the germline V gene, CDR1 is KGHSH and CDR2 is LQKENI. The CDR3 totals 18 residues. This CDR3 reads CASYRTSRLLSSYNEQFF. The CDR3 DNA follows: TGTGCCAGCTACAGGACTAGCCGACTCCTTAGCTCCTACAATGAGCAGTTCTTC.

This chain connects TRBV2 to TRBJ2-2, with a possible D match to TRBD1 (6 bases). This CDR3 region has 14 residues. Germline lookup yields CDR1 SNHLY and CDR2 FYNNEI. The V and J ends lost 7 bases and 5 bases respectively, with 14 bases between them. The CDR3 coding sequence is TGTGCCAGCACGTCAGGGGTAGGGACCGGGGAGCTGTTTTTT. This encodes CASTSGVGTGELFF.

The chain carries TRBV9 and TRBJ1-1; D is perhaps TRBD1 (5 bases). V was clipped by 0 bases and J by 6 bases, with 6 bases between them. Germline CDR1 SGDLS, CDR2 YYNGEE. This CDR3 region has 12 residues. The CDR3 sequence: CASSVVGAEAFF. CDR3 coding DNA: TGTGCCAGCAGCGTAGTAGGGGCTGAAGCTTTCTTT.

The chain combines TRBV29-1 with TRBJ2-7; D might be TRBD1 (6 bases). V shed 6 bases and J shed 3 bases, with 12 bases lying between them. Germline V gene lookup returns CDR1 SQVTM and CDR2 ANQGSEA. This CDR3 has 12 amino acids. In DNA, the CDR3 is TGCAGCGTACAACAACAGGGCTACGAGCAGTACTTC. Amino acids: CSVQQQGYEQYF.

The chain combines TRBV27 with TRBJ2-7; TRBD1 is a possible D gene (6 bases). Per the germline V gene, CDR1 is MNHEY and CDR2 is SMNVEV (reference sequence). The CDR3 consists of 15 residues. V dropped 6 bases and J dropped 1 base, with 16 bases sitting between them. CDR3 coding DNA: TGTGCCAGCAGCTTAACAGGGAACCCATCCTACGAGCAGTACTTC. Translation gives CASSLTGNPSYEQYF.

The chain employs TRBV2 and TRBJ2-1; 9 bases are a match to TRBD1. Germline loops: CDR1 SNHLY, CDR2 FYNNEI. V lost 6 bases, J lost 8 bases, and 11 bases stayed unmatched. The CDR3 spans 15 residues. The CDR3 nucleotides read TGTGCCAGCAGCCACAGGGGGCGCCAGGTTTATGAGCAGTTCTTC. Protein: CASSHRGRQVYEQFF.

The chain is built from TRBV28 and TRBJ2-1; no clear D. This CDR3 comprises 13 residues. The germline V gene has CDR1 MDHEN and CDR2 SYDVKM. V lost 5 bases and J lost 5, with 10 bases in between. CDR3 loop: CASSPRLDNEQFF. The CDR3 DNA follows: TGTGCCAGCAGTCCACGACTTGACAATGAGCAGTTCTTC.

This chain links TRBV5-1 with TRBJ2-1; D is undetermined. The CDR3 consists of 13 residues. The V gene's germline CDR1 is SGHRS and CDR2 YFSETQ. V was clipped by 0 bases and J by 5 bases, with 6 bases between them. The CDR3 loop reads CASSLAPNNEQFF. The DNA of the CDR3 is TGCGCCAGCAGCTTGGCACCTAACAATGAGCAGTTCTTC.

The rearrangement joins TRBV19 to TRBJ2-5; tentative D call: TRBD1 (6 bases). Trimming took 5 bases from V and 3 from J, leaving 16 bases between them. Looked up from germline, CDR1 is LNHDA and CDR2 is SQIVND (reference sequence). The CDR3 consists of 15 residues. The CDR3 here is CASSPRQVAKETQYF. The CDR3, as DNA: TGTGCCAGTAGTCCACGACAGGTGGCCAAAGAGACCCAGTACTTC.

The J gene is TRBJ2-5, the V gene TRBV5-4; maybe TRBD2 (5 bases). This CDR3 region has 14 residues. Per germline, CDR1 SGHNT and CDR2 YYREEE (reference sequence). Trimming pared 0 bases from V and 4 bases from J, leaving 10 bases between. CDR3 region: CASSLGRGIETQYF. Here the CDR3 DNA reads TGTGCCAGCAGCTTGGGGAGAGGGATAGAGACCCAGTACTTC.

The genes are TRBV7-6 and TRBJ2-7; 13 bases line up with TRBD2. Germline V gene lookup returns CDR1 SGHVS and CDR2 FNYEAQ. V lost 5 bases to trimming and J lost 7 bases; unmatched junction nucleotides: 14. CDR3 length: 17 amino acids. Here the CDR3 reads CASSRPTGLAGENEQYF. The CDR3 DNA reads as TGTGCCAGCAGCCGCCCTACCGGACTAGCGGGAGAGAATGAGCAGTACTTC.

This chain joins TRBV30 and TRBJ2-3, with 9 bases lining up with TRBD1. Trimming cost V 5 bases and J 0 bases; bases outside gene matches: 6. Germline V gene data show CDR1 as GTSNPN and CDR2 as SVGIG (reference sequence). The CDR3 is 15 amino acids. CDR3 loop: CAWGIGTGSTDTQYF. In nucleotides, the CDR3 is TGTGCCTGGGGGATCGGGACAGGGAGCACAGATACGCAGTATTTT.

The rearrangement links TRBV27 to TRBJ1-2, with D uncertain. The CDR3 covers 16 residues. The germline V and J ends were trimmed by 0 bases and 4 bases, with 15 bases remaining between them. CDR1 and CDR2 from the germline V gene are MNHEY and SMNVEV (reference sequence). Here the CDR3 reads CASSLSWEVPTYGYTF. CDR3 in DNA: TGTGCCAGCAGTTTATCGTGGGAGGTCCCTACCTATGGCTACACCTTC.

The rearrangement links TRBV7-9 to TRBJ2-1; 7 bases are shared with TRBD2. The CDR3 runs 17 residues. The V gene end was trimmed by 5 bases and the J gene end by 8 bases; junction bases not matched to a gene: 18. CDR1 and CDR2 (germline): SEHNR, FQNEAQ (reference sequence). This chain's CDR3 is CASSIRGPAGVSYEQFF. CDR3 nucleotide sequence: TGTGCCAGCAGCATCCGTGGGCCGGCGGGAGTCTCATATGAGCAGTTCTTC.

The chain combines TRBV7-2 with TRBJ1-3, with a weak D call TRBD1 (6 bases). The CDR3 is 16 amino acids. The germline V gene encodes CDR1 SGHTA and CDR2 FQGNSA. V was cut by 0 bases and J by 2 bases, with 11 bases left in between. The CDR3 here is CASSLAMSGAGNTIYF. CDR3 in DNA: TGTGCCAGCAGCTTAGCCATGTCAGGGGCTGGAAACACCATATATTTT.

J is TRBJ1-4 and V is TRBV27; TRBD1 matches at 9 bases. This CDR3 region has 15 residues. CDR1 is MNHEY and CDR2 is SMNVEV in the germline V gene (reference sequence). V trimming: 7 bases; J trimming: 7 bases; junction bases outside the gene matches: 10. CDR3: CASMRTGARGEKLFF. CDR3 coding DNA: TGTGCCAGCATGAGGACAGGGGCGAGGGGTGAAAAACTGTTTTTT.

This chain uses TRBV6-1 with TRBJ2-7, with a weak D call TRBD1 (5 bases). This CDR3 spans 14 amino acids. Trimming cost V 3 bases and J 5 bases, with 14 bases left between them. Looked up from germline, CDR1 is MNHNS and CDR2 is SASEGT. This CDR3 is CASSDVVRAHEQYF. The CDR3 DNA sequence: TGTGCCAGCAGTGACGTGGTCAGGGCCCACGAGCAGTACTTC.

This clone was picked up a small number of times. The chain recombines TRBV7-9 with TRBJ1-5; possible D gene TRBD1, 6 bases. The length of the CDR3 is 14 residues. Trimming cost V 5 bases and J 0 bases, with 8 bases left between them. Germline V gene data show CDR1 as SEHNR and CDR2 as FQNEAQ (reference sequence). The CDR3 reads CASSRTDSNQPQHF. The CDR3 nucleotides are TGTGCCAGCAGCCGGACAGATAGCAATCAGCCCCAGCATTTT. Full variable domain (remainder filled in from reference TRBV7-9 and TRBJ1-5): DTGVSQNPRHKITKRGQNVTFRCDPISEHNRLYWYRQTLGQGPEFLTYFQNEAQLEKSRLLSDRFSAERPKGSFSTLEIQRTEQGDSAMYLCASSRTDSNQPQHFGDGTRLSIL.

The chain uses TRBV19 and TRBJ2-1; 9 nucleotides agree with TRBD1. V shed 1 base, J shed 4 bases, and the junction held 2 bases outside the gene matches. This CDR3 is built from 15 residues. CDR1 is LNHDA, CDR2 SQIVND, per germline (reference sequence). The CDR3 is CASSIAGQGYNEQFF. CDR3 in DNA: TGTGCCAGTAGTATAGCGGGACAGGGATACAATGAGCAGTTCTTC.

CDR3 sequence reads: CAISEGAWTGRETQYF. The CDR3 DNA sequence: TGTGCCATCAGTGAGGGTGCCTGGACAGGGAGAGAGACCCAGTACTTC. The chain uses TRBV10-3 and TRBJ2-5, with TRBD1 matching over 8 bases. The germline gives CDR1 ENHRY, CDR2 SYGVKD. Losses at the gene ends were 2 bases for V and 4 bases for J; bases not matched to a gene: 9. The CDR3 spans 16 residues.

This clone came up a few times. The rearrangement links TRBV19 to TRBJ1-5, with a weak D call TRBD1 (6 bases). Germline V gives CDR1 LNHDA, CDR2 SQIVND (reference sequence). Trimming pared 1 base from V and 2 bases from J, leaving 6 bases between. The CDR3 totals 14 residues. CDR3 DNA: TGTGCCAGTAGTATAGGGACAGGCAATCAGCCCCAGCATTTT. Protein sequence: CASSIGTGNQPQHF.

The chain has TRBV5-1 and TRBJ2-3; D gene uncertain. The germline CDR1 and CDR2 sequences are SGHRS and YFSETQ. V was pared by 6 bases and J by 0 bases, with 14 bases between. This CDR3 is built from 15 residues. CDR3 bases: TGCGCCAGCATCCCAGGTCTATCTAGCACAGATACGCAGTATTTT. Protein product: CASIPGLSSTDTQYF.

The CDR3 coding sequence is TGTGCCAGCAGTTTATCGGGAAGGACAGTTGAAGCTTTCTTT. It codes for CASSLSGRTVEAFF. The gene calls are TRBV27 and TRBJ1-1, with D tentatively TRBD1 (6 bases). Trimming removed 0 bases at V and 7 bases at J, with 12 bases between. The CDR3 sequence is 14 residues long. From germline, CDR1 is MNHEY and CDR2 SMNVEV (reference sequence).

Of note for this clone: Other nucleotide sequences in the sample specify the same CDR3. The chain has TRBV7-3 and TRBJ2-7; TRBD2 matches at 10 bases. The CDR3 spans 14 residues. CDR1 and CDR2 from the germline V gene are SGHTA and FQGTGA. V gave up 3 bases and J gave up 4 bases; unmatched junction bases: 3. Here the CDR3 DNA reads TGTGCCAGCAGCTTGTCTAGCGGGAGTTACGAGCAGTACTTC. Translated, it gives CASSLSSGSYEQYF.

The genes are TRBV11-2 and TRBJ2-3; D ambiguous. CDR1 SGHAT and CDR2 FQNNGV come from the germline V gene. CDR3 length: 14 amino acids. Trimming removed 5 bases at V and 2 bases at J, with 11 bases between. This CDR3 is CASSPGWNTDTQYF. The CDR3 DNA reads TGTGCCAGCAGCCCCGGGTGGAACACAGATACGCAGTATTTT. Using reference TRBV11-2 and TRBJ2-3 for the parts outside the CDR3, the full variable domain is EAGVAQSPRYKIIEKRQSVAFWCNPISGHATLYWYQQILGQGPKLLIQFQNNGVVDDSQLPKDRFSAERLKGVDSTLKIQPAKLEDSAVYLCASSPGWNTDTQYFGPGTRLTVL.

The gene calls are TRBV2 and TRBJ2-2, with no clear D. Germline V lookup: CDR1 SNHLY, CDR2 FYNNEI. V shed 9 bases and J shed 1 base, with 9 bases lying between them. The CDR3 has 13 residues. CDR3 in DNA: TGTGCCAGTAAGACACGGAACACCGGGGAGCTGTTTTTT. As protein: CASKTRNTGELFF.

The CDR3 is CASSVGTSAFSTDTQYF. The CDR3 bases are TGCGCCAGCAGCGTCGGGACTAGCGCCTTTAGCACAGATACGCAGTATTTT. V and J are TRBV5-1 and TRBJ2-3; 10 positions agree with TRBD2. CDR1 and CDR2 from the germline V gene are SGHRS and YFSETQ. There are 17 residues in the CDR3. The V segment lost 4 bases and the J segment 0 bases; nucleotides outside the gene matches: 8. Full variable domain (remainder filled in from reference TRBV5-1 and TRBJ2-3): KAGVTQTPRYLIKTRGQQVTLSCSPISGHRSVSWYQQTPGQGLQFLFEYFSETQRNKGNFPGRFSGRQFSNSRSEMNVSTLELGDSALYLCASSVGTSAFSTDTQYFGPGTRLTVL.

CDR3 residues: CASSLGAMGKAFF. As DNA, the CDR3 is TGTGCCAGCAGCTTGGGGGCCATGGGCAAAGCTTTCTTT. The chain recombines TRBV7-9 with TRBJ1-1; tentative D call: TRBD1 (6 bases). This CDR3 comprises 13 residues. Germline V gene lookup returns CDR1 SEHNR and CDR2 FQNEAQ (reference sequence). Trimming took off 3 bases at V and 9 bases at J, with 14 bases between the two ends. Full variable domain (outside the CDR3, taken from reference TRBV7-9 and TRBJ1-1): DTGVSQNPRHKITKRGQNVTFRCDPISEHNRLYWYRQTLGQGPEFLTYFQNEAQLEKSRLLSDRFSAERPKGSFSTLEIQRTEQGDSAMYLCASSLGAMGKAFFGQGTRLTVV.

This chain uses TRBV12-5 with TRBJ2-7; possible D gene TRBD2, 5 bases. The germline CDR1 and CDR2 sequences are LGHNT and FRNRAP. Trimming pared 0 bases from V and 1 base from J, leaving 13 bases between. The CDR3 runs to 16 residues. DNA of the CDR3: TGTGCTAGTGGTTTGGTGCGCGGGTCGGGTTCCTACGAGCAGTACTTC. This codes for CASGLVRGSGSYEQYF.

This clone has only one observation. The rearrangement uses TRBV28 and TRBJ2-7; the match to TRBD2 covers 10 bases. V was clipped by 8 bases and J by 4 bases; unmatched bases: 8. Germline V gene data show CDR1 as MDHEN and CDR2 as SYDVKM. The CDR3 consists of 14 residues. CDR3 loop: CASQARTSGYEQYF. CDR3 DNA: TGTGCCAGCCAAGCCCGGACTAGCGGATACGAGCAGTACTTC. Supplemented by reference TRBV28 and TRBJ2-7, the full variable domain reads DVKVTQSSRYLVKRTGEKVFLECVQDMDHENMFWYRQDPGLGLRLIYFSYDVKMKEKGDIPEGYSVSREKKERFSLILESASTNQTSMYLCASQARTSGYEQYFGPGTRLTVT.